A single T cell receptor (beta chain) is shown here with its context. The antigen remains unidentified. The table came from immunoSEQ multiplex PCR; TCRdb's copy has only in-frame clones and leaves some out. The sample holds 80,000 to 90,000 clones; approximately 96% are singletons and the top ten take roughly 0.82%. The sample is drawn from a study of cytomegalovirus exposure and HLA in healthy donors. Study-wide findings and caveats: Reports showed the classifier diagnosing cytomegalovirus status with high specificity and sensitivity. First-cohort TCR clusters were later found to tend to co-occur in the roughly 120 validation repertoires. Despite most TCR sequences being rare, some public TCRs occurred in many donors.

This CDR3 is 17 amino acids long. CDR1 and CDR2 from the germline V gene are MNHEY and SMNVEV (reference sequence). Between the trimmed V and J ends, which lost 5 bases and 0 bases, there was a span of 20 bases. The source is a man aged 18 to 29 in good health and CMV-seronegative. Sequenced input: PBMCs. The chain recombines TRBV27 with TRBJ2-7, with D possibly matching TRBD2 (6 bases). For the CDR3, the DNA is TGTGCCAGCAGTCTCCATCCCGGGACTTACAGCTCCTACGAGCAGTACTTC. Its translation: CASSLHPGTYSSYEQYF.